Listed here are 27 T cell receptor beta chains from one sample, sequenced in a study of CD8+CD57+ T cells in acquired aplastic anemia. Genomic DNA, serving as template, underwent TCR beta VDJ and CDR3 profiling. TCRdb re-called the reads with MiXCR, one entry per CDR3 protein. This sample has about 160,000 distinct CDR3 sequences, with 45% to 55% found just once. All sequencing subjects had displayed CD8+CD57+ cell expansion on flow cytometry. Source material: sorted CD4+, CD8+, or CD8+CD57+ T cells (not recorded which) from PBMCs. The receptors here all came from a human donor with aplastic anemia.

The chain has TRBV9 and TRBJ2-3; 11 nucleotides agree with TRBD2. CDR1 SGDLS and CDR2 YYNGEE come from the germline V gene. This CDR3 region has 21 residues. Trimming removed 0 bases from V and 2 bases from J; junction bases left unmatched: 17. The CDR3 nucleotides are TGTGCCAGCAGCGTAGGGCTAGCGGGGGGAAAACTGTTAGGTACCACAGATACGCAGTATTTT. Translated, it gives CASSVGLAGGKLLGTTDTQYF.

This clonotype appeared a few times. This chain joins TRBV29-1 and TRBJ1-4; tentatively, D is TRBD1 (5 bases). The germline V and J ends were trimmed by 4 bases and 4 bases, with 13 bases remaining between them. The CDR3 covers 14 residues. CDR1 SQVTM and CDR2 ANQGSEA come from the germline V gene. As DNA, the CDR3 is TGCAGCGTTGTGGGGGACGGCTATAATGAAAAACTGTTTTTT. It yields the protein CSVVGDGYNEKLFF. Together with reference TRBV29-1 and TRBJ1-4, the CDR3 gives the full variable domain: SAVISQKPSRDICQRGTSLTIQCQVDSQVTMMFWYRQQPGQSLTLIATANQGSEATYESGFVIDKFPISRPNLTFSTLTVSNMSPEDSSIYLCSVVGDGYNEKLFFGSGTQLSVL.

V usage is TRBV20-1 and J usage is TRBJ2-1; either TRBD1 or TRBD2 may fit D (6 bases each). Germline V gene sequence: CDR1 DFQATT, CDR2 SNEGSKA (reference sequence). This CDR3 has 16 amino acids. Trimming removed 0 bases from V and 2 bases from J, with 14 bases in between. The CDR3 DNA follows: TGCAGTGCTAGAGATCCAACGGGGGCCACCTACAATGAGCAGTTCTTC. Translating it yields CSARDPTGATYNEQFF.

This clonotype occurred once. The V call is TRBV2, the J call TRBJ1-1, with 8 bases lining up with TRBD1. Germline V gene lookup returns CDR1 SNHLY and CDR2 FYNNEI. The CDR3 is 14 residues long. The V gene end was trimmed by 8 bases and the J gene end by 4 bases; junction bases not matched to a gene: 9. The CDR3 DNA follows: TGTGCCAGCGGACAGGGAAGGTCGGGCACTGAAGCTTTCTTT. Translating it yields CASGQGRSGTEAFF.

The CDR3 region is CASSVAGQGVYGYTF. CDR3 nucleotides: TGTGCCAGCAGCGTTGCCGGACAGGGGGTTTATGGCTACACCTTC. The rearrangement links TRBV9 to TRBJ1-2; 10 bases match TRBD1. This CDR3 is 15 amino acids long. Germline assignment: CDR1 SGDLS and CDR2 YYNGEE. V trimming: 2 bases; J trimming: 5 bases; junction bases outside the gene matches: 6.

This clonotype occurred many times. The rearrangement uses TRBV29-1 and TRBJ1-2; D is ambiguous. Germline V gene lookup returns CDR1 SQVTM and CDR2 ANQGSEA. The CDR3 sequence is 13 residues long. Trimming took 4 bases from V and 3 from J, leaving 12 bases between them. CDR3 in DNA: TGCAGCGTTGCAGGAGGAGATGACTATGGCTACACCTTC. Its protein product is CSVAGGDDYGYTF.

This chain links TRBV29-1 with TRBJ1-1; D gene unclear. This CDR3 comprises 11 residues. The V end lost 4 bases, the J end lost 2 bases, and 5 bases lay between the germline ends. Per germline, CDR1 SQVTM and CDR2 ANQGSEA. The DNA for the CDR3 is TGCAGCGTTGTGAGAAACACTGAAGCTTTCTTT. Its protein product is CSVVRNTEAFF.

Worth noting for this clonotype: A clone one base away is much larger, so this may be a read error. This is likely a read error, given that the CDR3 carries no conserved phenylalanine or tryptophan at its end. The gene calls are TRBV6-1 and TRBJ2-1; possibly TRBD2 for D (6 bases). The CDR3 contains 15 residues. CDR1 is MNHNS and CDR2 is SASEGT in the germline V gene. V was shortened by 6 bases and J by 0 bases, with 12 bases between the two germline ends. Written as DNA, the CDR3 is TGTGCCAGCAGCGTAGGGGAGGTCTCCTACAATGAGCAGTTCTGC. Amino acids: CASSVGEVSYNEQFC.

J is TRBJ1-2 and V is TRBV27, with TRBD1 as a possible D gene (5 bases). Trimming took off 5 bases at V and 4 bases at J, with 17 bases between the two ends. Germline V lookup: CDR1 MNHEY, CDR2 SMNVEV (reference sequence). This CDR3 region has 15 residues. The CDR3 loop is CASSPRFRVGYGYTF. CDR3 bases: TGTGCCAGCAGTCCCCGATTCAGGGTGGGCTATGGCTACACCTTC.

The rearrangement uses TRBV9 and TRBJ1-6; tentative D call: TRBD1 (5 bases). Per germline, CDR1 SGDLS and CDR2 YYNGEE. V lost 3 bases, J lost 16 bases, and 20 bases lay in between. CDR3 length: 14 residues. CDR3 protein: CASSADPPGDRLHF. DNA of the CDR3: TGTGCCAGCAGCGCGGACCCCCCGGGGGACCGTCTCCACTTT.

The chain is built from TRBV5-1 and TRBJ2-7; D not certain. In germline, CDR1 is SGHRS, CDR2 YFSETQ. Trimming removed 2 bases at V and 0 bases at J, with 6 bases between. This CDR3 spans 13 amino acids. The CDR3 bases are TGCGCCAGCAGCTTCTCGGACTCCTACGAGCAGTACTTC. Amino acid sequence: CASSFSDSYEQYF.

Comment on this clonotype: An end of the junction differs from the germline gene, which may be a read error. The CDR3 reads CSVEDAGRETQCF. As DNA, the CDR3 is TGCAGCGTTGAAGATGCAGGGAGGGAGACCCAGTGCTTC. This sequence joins TRBV29-1 and TRBJ2-5, with 7 bases matching TRBD2. The CDR3 sequence is 13 residues long. Per germline, CDR1 SQVTM and CDR2 ANQGSEA.

The chain employs TRBV20-1 and TRBJ2-2, with D tentatively TRBD1 (5 bases). The germline V and J ends were trimmed by 0 bases and 3 bases, with 17 bases remaining between them. Looked up from germline, CDR1 is DFQATT and CDR2 is SNEGSKA (reference sequence). This CDR3 is 17 amino acids long. CDR3 nucleotide sequence: TGCAGTGCTAGAGATACAGGCCTTCGAGGAGACACCGGGGAGCTGTTTTTT. Amino acid sequence: CSARDTGLRGDTGELFF.

To note about this clonotype: A much larger clonotype is one base distant, so this may be a read error. The chain couples TRBV5-1 to TRBJ2-7; 7 bases are shared with TRBD2. The germline V gene has CDR1 SGHRS and CDR2 YFSETQ. The CDR3 sequence is 17 residues long. In DNA, the CDR3 is TGCGCCAGCAGCTTGGCACCCCCCGGGACTAACTCCTACAAGCAGTACTTC. Amino acids: CASSLAPPGTNSYKQYF.

As to this clonotype: A much larger clone lies one base from this, so it may be a read error. This chain links TRBV5-1 with TRBJ2-6; the match to TRBD2 covers 10 bases. Per germline, CDR1 SGHRS and CDR2 YFSETQ. The CDR3 sequence is 18 residues long. CDR3 sequence (DNA): TGCGCCGGCAGCTTGAGCGGGAGGGAGGGCTCTGGGGCCAACGTCCTGACTTTC. Its translation: CAGSLSGREGSGANVLTF.

This clonotype was detected many times. The CDR3 here is CSAPISGHSYNEQFF. The CDR3 coding sequence is TGCAGTGCGCCCATTAGCGGGCACTCCTACAATGAGCAGTTCTTC. J is TRBJ2-1 and V is TRBV20-1; 7 bases match TRBD2. CDR3 length: 15 residues. Germline CDR1 reads DFQATT; CDR2 reads SNEGSKA (reference sequence). V lost 6 bases and J lost 0; bases outside the gene matches: 8.

About this clonotype: Possible read error: a much larger clone is one base away. The V and J genes are TRBV6-5 and TRBJ1-4; the D is unclear. Germline loops: CDR1 MNHEY, CDR2 SVGAGI. The CDR3 extends over 12 amino acids. CDR3 sequence (DNA): TGTGCCAGCAATTACGGGGAGGGAAAACTGTTTTTT. Residues: CASNYGEGKLFF.

For this clonotype: One base away lies a much larger clone, so this may be a sequencing read error. V and J are TRBV10-3 and TRBJ1-2; D remains unclear. The CDR3 extends over 14 amino acids. Germline assignment: CDR1 ENHRY and CDR2 SYGVKD. Deletions cut 3 bases from V and 0 bases from J, with 8 bases between. CDR3: CAISEGLANYGYTF. The CDR3 nucleotides read TGTGCCATCAGTGAAGGGCTCGCTAACTATGGCTACACCTTC.

This clonotype was seen ten or more times. J is TRBJ2-7 and V is TRBV5-6; 8 positions agree with TRBD1. This CDR3 has 14 amino acids. Germline values: CDR1 SGHDT, CDR2 YYEEEE. The trim removed 4 bases at V and 0 bases at J, leaving 3 bases unmatched. The CDR3 DNA reads as TGTGCCAGCAGCGGGGGACAGGTCTCCTACGAGCAGTACTTC. This codes for CASSGGQVSYEQYF.

In DNA form, the CDR3 reads TGCAGTGCTGACAGGGGGAGCTCCTACGAGCAGTACTTC. It is translated as CSADRGSSYEQYF. The chain uses TRBV20-1 and TRBJ2-7; 9 nucleotides agree with TRBD1. J gave up 0 bases and V 5 bases, and 2 bases lay outside the gene matches. The germline V gene has CDR1 DFQATT and CDR2 SNEGSKA (reference sequence). This CDR3 comprises 13 residues.

In regard to this clonotype: This clone may be a read error of a much larger clone one base away. This sequence joins TRBV10-3 and TRBJ2-3, with TRBD2 as a possible D gene (6 bases). Per the germline V gene, CDR1 is ENHRY and CDR2 is SYGVKD. CDR3 size: 16 residues. Trimming cost V 4 bases and J 2 bases, with 16 bases left between them. The CDR3 nucleotides are TGTGCCATCAGTGTCGGCCGGCGGGATTCCACAGATACGCAGTATTTT. It translates to CAISVGRRDSTDTQYF.

The chain links TRBV7-9 to TRBJ2-5; 8 bases line up with TRBD1. The ends lost 6 bases at V and 3 bases at J; junction bases unmatched: 6. In germline, CDR1 is SEHNR, CDR2 FQNEAQ (reference sequence). This CDR3 region has 14 residues. The CDR3 is CASRQTGAEETQYF. The CDR3 DNA sequence: TGTGCCAGCAGACAGACAGGGGCAGAAGAGACCCAGTACTTC.

The rearrangement links TRBV4-3 to TRBJ2-7; D is possibly TRBD1 or TRBD2 (5 bases each). Germline CDR1 LGHNA, CDR2 YSLEER. The length of the CDR3 is 14 residues. With 0 bases removed from V and 6 bases from J, the gap between germline ends came to 12 bases. CDR3 nucleotide sequence: TGCGCCAGCAGCCAAGATGAGGGGCAGGCCGAGCAGTACTTC. Amino acids: CASSQDEGQAEQYF.

The chain recombines TRBV6-5 with TRBJ1-3; D is perhaps TRBD1 (5 bases). There are 15 residues in the CDR3. Between the trimmed V and J ends, which lost 1 base and 0 bases, there was a span of 7 bases. The germline V gene encodes CDR1 MNHEY and CDR2 SVGAGI. The CDR3 sequence: CASSYLGVSGNTIYF. The CDR3 DNA follows: TGTGCCAGCAGTTACTTGGGGGTCTCTGGAAACACCATATATTTT.

This clonotype was counted once. The gene calls are TRBV2 and TRBJ2-7; D is perhaps TRBD1 (5 bases). V lost 6 bases and J lost 5, with 11 bases in between. Germline CDR1 is SNHLY and CDR2 is FYNNEI. The CDR3 consists of 12 residues. The CDR3, as DNA: TGTGCCAGCAGCTTGGACATACACGAGCAGTACTTC. The encoded protein is CASSLDIHEQYF.

This clonotype was observed at least ten times. This chain links TRBV7-9 with TRBJ2-7; D ambiguous. Trimming pared 1 base from V and 0 bases from J, leaving 10 bases between. The CDR3 sequence is 15 residues long. Germline CDR1 SEHNR, CDR2 FQNEAQ (reference sequence). This CDR3 reads CASSLVYPSSYEQYF. The CDR3 DNA reads as TGTGCCAGCAGCTTAGTCTACCCCAGCTCCTACGAGCAGTACTTC.

The rearrangement joins TRBV7-2 to TRBJ1-5; TRBD1 matches 7 bases. This CDR3 contains 13 residues. Germline trimming cut 7 bases from V and 9 bases from J; bases unmatched to any gene: 9. CDR1 and CDR2 from the germline V gene are SGHTA and FQGNSA. As DNA, the CDR3 is TGTGCCAGCACCAGGGGGGTTCAGAGGCCCCAGCATTTT. Translated, it gives CASTRGVQRPQHF.